This entry describes one TCR beta chain. Its antigen has not been determined. Base qualities are not provided; no much larger clone lies one nucleotide away. Counted from cysteine to phenylalanine, this CDR3 has 14 amino acids. Just the 42-base CDR3 DNA is kept, in frame starting at base 1. V is reduced by 0 bases and J by 0 bases, leaving a spacing of 5 bases between them. The CDR1 and CDR2 encoded by the germline V gene are SGHRS and YFSETQ. The collaborating institutions used their own protocols to collect whole blood in K2EDTA tubes. For TCRbeta analysis, collaborator samples were shipped as frozen whole blood, as isolated PBMCs, or as DNA extracted from either sample type. This sample is drawn from a study of blood T cell repertoires in COVID-19 (dated by TCRdb to 2020 to 2021). For the wider study: The collaborator samples originated in the United States, Italy and Spain and spanned the acute and convalescent phases of COVID-19. Sample metadata almost always included a de-identified subject ID, COVID-19 status, age in years and sex. The repertoires were released in a freely available public database intended as a resource for research on the immune response to SARS-CoV-2. Where available, HLA class I and class II types were taken from metadata supplied by the sample provider and were not determined by assay-based typing. The samples were drawn from the first 160 participants of the ongoing ImmuneRACE study and from 950 to 1,500 subjects provided by 6 global collaborators. The material from the prospective study consisted of cDNA or gDNA derived from T cells, B-cell-depleted T cells, or PBMCs. The dataset comprised deeply sampled blood TCRbeta repertoires from subjects exposed to, actively infected with, or recovered from COVID-19. What the work shows at the level of the full study, not this receptor alone: The quantity of clinical and demographic metadata differed by source and by participant and was supplied without curation.

The immunoSEQ Assay, a bias-controlled multiplex PCR, was used to amplify TCRbeta CDR3 regions from genomic DNA. For the original study's pipeline: The number of nucleated cells in each sample was estimated from the amplification of reference gene primers within the assay. To quantify the absolute abundance of each unique TCRbeta CDR3 rearrangement, sequence reads were collapsed and filtered. For each sample, productive Simpson clonality was calculated as the square root of Simpson's diversity index over productive rearrangements. TCRdb limited this immuneACCESS table to in-frame rearrangements with V and J called. A share of clones is missing; checked studies link under half to unresolved V genes, and the rest is unexplained. V and J calls and clone size are given by that table; D and trimming were obtained from the DNA. For this sample there are about 69,000 clones; roughly nine tenths appear just once. The top ten constitute around 5.2% of the sample.

The sequence is built from TRBV5-1 and TRBJ2-3; the D gene cannot be resolved reliably. The specimen sequenced was peripheral blood. The origin of this receptor is a woman between 50 and 59 years old with active COVID-19. The CDR3 reads CASSLATSTDTQYF. The base sequence is TGCGCCAGCAGCTTGGCAACTAGCACAGATACGCAGTATTTT.